This T cell receptor beta chain was obtained from a study of blood T cell repertoires in COVID-19. At the level of the study: In each case, the material was cDNA or gDNA derived from T cells, B-cell-depleted T cells, or PBMCs.

CDR3 length: 14 residues. In germline, CDR1 is MDHEN, CDR2 SYDVKM. The ends lost 6 bases at V and 5 bases at J; junction bases unmatched: 9. Authors' processing steps: Reference gene primer amplification gave nucleated cell count estimates. The method was immunoSEQ multiplex PCR; TCRdb's version includes in-frame clones alone and lacks a portion of them. V, J and clone size reflect that table, while D and trimming were determined from the DNA. The repertoire holds about 74,000 clones, with about 88% as singletons. This sequence was found in a human donor in a cohort sampled during active COVID-19. Sequenced sample: peripheral blood. The chain combines TRBV28 with TRBJ1-2; 7 nucleotides agree with TRBD1. CDR3 nucleotide sequence: TGTGCCAGCAGACCTGGACAGGACAAGTATGGCTACACCTTC. Amino acid sequence: CASRPGQDKYGYTF.